The T cell receptor beta chain described here comes from a study of cytomegalovirus exposure and HLA in healthy donors. Use of 60 Vbeta and 13 Jbeta primers characterized the PCR. The data were produced by immunoSEQ multiplex PCR, yet TCRdb's version contains in-frame clones alone and is incomplete. The sample lists more than 100,000 clones, around 61% seen once, with 3% to 4% in the top ten. Points on this clone: What it binds is not known.

Per germline, CDR1 KGHSH and CDR2 LQKENI. Trimming removed 3 bases from V and 9 bases from J, with 12 bases in between. This CDR3 region has 12 residues. General observations from the study: The listing of some 170 TCR beta chains classed them as cytomegalovirus-associated.

The material sequenced was PBMCs. The origin of this receptor is a woman aged 45-65 years in good health and CMV-seronegative. The chain carries TRBV18 and TRBJ2-7; D is unresolved. The CDR3 protein is CASSPDGVVQYF. The CDR3 DNA is TGTGCCAGCTCACCCGACGGAGTAGTGCAGTACTTC.